One and the same sample provided the 10 T cell receptor beta chains below, sequenced in a study of CD8 T cells in Susac syndrome (dated by TCRdb to the late 2010s). Receptors were amplified or captured by the immunoSEQ multiplex PCR assay. RNA was extracted with the RNeasy kit and roughly 0.45 to 1 ug was reverse transcribed using random hexamers. TCRdb reanalyzed the raw reads on its own, using fastp at Q25 for trimming and MiXCR for clone calling, and kept in-frame beta chains. Each entry merges the rows of one CDR3 protein and shows their most common DNA and genes. Here the sample has some 130,000 distinct CDR3 sequences; about 95% occur a single time. The ten biggest clones cover approximately 0.12% of the sample. The source material was CD4+ T cells from PBMCs. The receptors here all came from a human donor with multiple sclerosis.

The chain couples TRBV6-1 to TRBJ1-6; D not resolved. CDR1 is MNHNS and CDR2 is SASEGT in the germline V gene. Trimming stripped 7 bases from V and 7 bases from J, with 20 bases between. The CDR3 covers 16 residues. The CDR3 region has the DNA TGTGCCAGCACCCCGGCAGGAACCGTGGGGAATTCACCCCTCCACTTT. It translates to CASTPAGTVGNSPLHF.

This rearrangement joins TRBV19 to TRBJ1-5; D not resolved. Trimming removed 4 bases at V and 5 bases at J, with 21 bases between. Germline CDR1 and CDR2: LNHDA and SQIVND (reference sequence). The CDR3 consists of 17 residues. The CDR3 loop is CASSSLAVPMGYQPQHF. DNA of the CDR3: TGTGCCAGTAGTAGTCTAGCAGTGCCGATGGGCTATCAGCCCCAGCATTTT. Using reference TRBV19 and TRBJ1-5 for the parts outside the CDR3, the full variable domain is DGGITQSPKYLFRKEGQNVTLSCEQNLNHDAMYWYRQDPGQGLRLIYYSQIVNDFQKGDIAEGYSVSREKKESFPLTVTSAQKNPTAFYLCASSSLAVPMGYQPQHFGDGTRLSIL.

The CDR3 region has the DNA TGTGCCAGCAGCTTAATCGGGGGCACTGAAGCTTTCTTT. As protein: CASSLIGGTEAFF. The chain joins TRBV7-2 to TRBJ1-1; a possible D gene is TRBD1 (5 bases). V was cut by 2 bases and J by 4 bases, with 8 bases left in between. The V gene's germline CDR1 is SGHTA and CDR2 FQGNSA. This CDR3 contains 13 residues.

The chain uses TRBV30 and TRBJ1-1; D remains ambiguous. Germline CDR1 and CDR2: GTSNPN and SVGIG (reference sequence). CDR3 length: 13 residues. Trimming removed 1 base from V and 1 base from J, with 7 bases in between. The CDR3 nucleotides read TGTGCCTGGAGTGGGGTAGGGAACACTGAAGCTTTCTTT. Amino acid sequence: CAWSGVGNTEAFF.

V is TRBV7-9 and J is TRBJ1-1; D uncertain. This CDR3 contains 15 residues. Germline V gene data show CDR1 as SEHNR and CDR2 as FQNEAQ (reference sequence). The V end lost 5 bases, the J end lost 0 bases, and 13 bases lay between the germline ends. CDR3 DNA sequence: TGTGCCAGCAGCGACCCTAGCGCCCTGAACACTGAAGCTTTCTTT. It is translated as CASSDPSALNTEAFF.

In DNA form, the CDR3 reads TGTGCCATCAGTGAAGTACTCGGGGGACACCAGTACTTC. It is translated as CAISEVLGGHQYF. The rearrangement uses TRBV10-3 and TRBJ2-7, with D tentatively TRBD1 or TRBD2 (6 bases each). V lost 3 bases, J lost 10 bases, and 16 bases lay in between. Germline V lookup: CDR1 ENHRY, CDR2 SYGVKD. This CDR3 region has 13 residues.

This sequence joins TRBV6-5 and TRBJ1-4; D is ambiguous. In germline, CDR1 is MNHEY, CDR2 SVGAGI. The CDR3 length is 14 residues. Trimming cost V 6 bases and J 0 bases, with 8 bases left between them. Here the CDR3 DNA reads TGTGCCAGCAGCGCGGGTGCAACTAATGAAAAACTGTTTTTT. It translates to CASSAGATNEKLFF.

The CDR3 bases are TGTGCCAGCGGAACACTAGTATCCGGCGAGCAGTACTTC. Its protein is CASGTLVSGEQYF. The chain carries TRBV25-1 and TRBJ2-7; tentative D call: TRBD2 (5 bases). CDR1 is MGHDK, CDR2 SYGVNS, per germline. The CDR3 spans 13 residues. V dropped 8 bases and J dropped 6 bases, with 17 bases sitting between them.

The chain is built from TRBV30 and TRBJ2-4; D remains ambiguous. This CDR3 has 14 residues. Germline V gene data show CDR1 as GTSNPN and CDR2 as SVGIG (reference sequence). V lost 2 bases and J lost 2, with 10 bases in between. CDR3 region: CAWSRGATKNIQYF. As DNA, the CDR3 is TGTGCCTGGAGTCGAGGTGCGACCAAAAACATTCAGTACTTC.

The V call is TRBV3-1, the J call TRBJ1-5, with D unresolved. Germline V gene lookup returns CDR1 LGHDT and CDR2 YNNKEL (reference sequence). Trimming left V 6 bases short and J 4 bases short, with 13 bases between. The CDR3 has 14 amino acids. DNA for the CDR3: TGTGCCAGCAGTCTCAACGGATTAAATCAGCCCCAGCATTTT. Its translation: CASSLNGLNQPQHF.